A selection of T cell receptor beta chains follows, all from one sample in a study of blood T cell repertoires in COVID-19. TCRdb's table, derived via immunoSEQ multiplex PCR, lists solely in-frame clones and lacks some. The repertoire holds under 250,000 clones, 70% to 90% seen once, with around 2.5% in the top ten. Material: peripheral blood. The receptors originated from a woman in her 70s with active or convalescent COVID-19. CDR3s include the opening cysteine and the closing phenylalanine or tryptophan. The D gene is left open where the match is weak. Size values are once, few and many counts, or a class for expanded clones, and some rows have none.

cdr3_aa	cdr3_nt	j_call	d_call	v_call	clone_size
CASSLVSFGGETQYF	TGTGCCAGCAGCTTAGTATCCTTCGGGGGAGAGACCCAGTACTTC	TRBJ2-5	NA	TRBV7-9	NA
CAWSRTGEGYTF	TGTGCCTGGAGTCGGACAGGGGAAGGCTACACCTTC	TRBJ1-2	TRBD1	TRBV30	NA
CASSQNRGGNYNEQFF	TGTGCCAGCAGCCAAAATAGGGGAGGGAACTACAATGAGCAGTTCTTC	TRBJ2-1	TRBD2	TRBV4-2	NA
CASSSKEAGGETQYF	TGTGCCAGCAGCTCAAAGGAAGCGGGAGGAGAGACCCAGTACTTC	TRBJ2-5	TRBD2	TRBV5-4	NA
CASTRQGARQDGYTF	TGTGCCAGCACCCGACAGGGGGCGCGCCAAGATGGCTACACCTTC	TRBJ1-2	TRBD1	TRBV6-5	NA
CASSDKWEEGYTF	TGTGCCAGCAGTGACAAATGGGAGGAGGGCTACACCTTC	TRBJ1-2	NA	TRBV6-4	once
CASSTGGYSGELFF	TGTGCCAGCAGCACGGGGGGGTACTCCGGGGAGCTGTTTTTT	TRBJ2-2	TRBD2	TRBV7-9	NA
CASSPWGGRSPEAFF	TGTGCCAGCAGCCCTTGGGGGGGGCGAAGCCCTGAAGCTTTCTTT	TRBJ1-1	NA	TRBV7-9	NA
CASSLGFEGDTEAFF	TGCGCCAGCAGCTTGGGTTTTGAGGGGGACACTGAAGCTTTCTTT	TRBJ1-1	NA	TRBV5-1	NA
CASSSTGGGEKLFF	TGTGCCAGCAGCTCGACAGGGGGAGGGGAAAAACTGTTTTTT	TRBJ1-4	TRBD1	TRBV7-9	NA
CATSRGGTSGDNEQFF	TGTGCCACCAGCAGAGGAGGGACTAGCGGAGATAATGAGCAGTTCTTC	TRBJ2-1	TRBD2	TRBV15	NA
CASPPPKRGANSDTQYF	TGTGCCTCGCCCCCACCAAAGCGGGGCGCTAACTCAGATACGCAGTATTTT	TRBJ2-3	TRBD2	TRBV30	NA
CACKLRGDTEAFF	TGTGCCTGCAAACTCCGCGGGGACACTGAAGCTTTCTTT	TRBJ1-1	NA	TRBV3-1/TRBV3-2	NA
CASSPTDTIYF	TGTGCCAGCAGCCCGACAGACACCATATATTTT	TRBJ1-3	NA	TRBV7-9	NA
CASGFGETQYF	TGTGCTAGTGGTTTCGGAGAGACCCAGTACTTC	TRBJ2-5	NA	TRBV12-5	NA
CASSETRGGSSYNEQFF	TGTGCCAGCAGTGAAACCCGGGGGGGCAGCTCCTACAATGAGCAGTTCTTC	TRBJ2-1	TRBD2	TRBV2	NA
CASSQKHPTRLAGDPQETQYF	TGTGCCAGCAGCCAAAAACATCCTACTAGACTAGCGGGAGACCCACAAGAGACCCAGTACTTC	TRBJ2-5	TRBD2	TRBV3-1/TRBV3-2	NA
CASSLYGEREAFF	TGTGCCAGCAGCTTATACGGGGAACGGGAAGCTTTCTTT	TRBJ1-1	NA	TRBV11-3	NA
CASRAAGGVYEQYF	TGTGCCAGCAGAGCCGCAGGGGGCGTCTACGAGCAGTACTTC	TRBJ2-7	TRBD1	TRBV6-5	NA
CASSLQGQGTYEQYF	TGTGCCAGCAGTTTACAGGGCCAGGGGACCTACGAGCAGTACTTC	TRBJ2-7	NA	TRBV6-5	NA
CASSRPGQGLYEQYF	TGTGCCAGCAGCCGTCCGGGACAGGGACTCTACGAGCAGTACTTC	TRBJ2-7	TRBD1	TRBV6-5	NA
CASGGASSYEQYF	TGTGCCAGCGGGGGGGCGAGCTCCTACGAGCAGTACTTC	TRBJ2-7	NA	TRBV21-1	NA
CASSRRERGSYEQYF	TGTGCCAGCAGCCGGCGGGAGCGGGGCTCCTACGAGCAGTACTTC	TRBJ2-7	TRBD2	TRBV7-6	NA
CAISEGTWNGNTIYF	TGTGCCATCAGTGAGGGGACATGGAATGGAAACACCATATATTTT	TRBJ1-3	NA	TRBV10-3	NA
CASSLRGAEAGELFF	TGTGCCAGCAGCTTACGCGGAGCGGAAGCCGGGGAGCTGTTTTTT	TRBJ2-2	NA	TRBV11-1	few
CASSSYGTSGLNNEQFF	TGTGCCAGCAGCTCATACGGGACTAGCGGTTTGAACAATGAGCAGTTCTTC	TRBJ2-1	TRBD2	TRBV7-6	NA